The 2 T cell receptor beta chains listed next were all sequenced from one sample in a study of T-cell reconstitution after alpha-beta-depleted transplantation in children. Construction of the TCRbeta library involved unique molecular identifiers. TCRdb passed the PCR reads through MiXCR, listing each CDR3 protein once. The profile shows 70,000 to 95,000 distinct CDR3 sequences, less than 20% of them singletons. Sequenced here: PBMCs, mostly from graft donor cells, sampled 180 days after TCRalphabeta/CD19-depleted stem cell transplant. Receptors originate from a male patient between 2 and 10 years old who had a stem cell transplant for acute lymphoblastic leukemia, so the T cells may come from the graft donor.

This clonotype was picked up a small number of times. The gene calls are TRBV5-1 and TRBJ2-1; the D gene is possibly TRBD2 (6 bases). CDR1 and CDR2 from the germline V gene are SGHRS and YFSETQ. The CDR3 is made up of 13 amino acids. Trimming removed 0 bases from V and 8 bases from J, with 9 bases in between. CDR3 sequence: CASSLVQRDEQFF. CDR3 nucleotide sequence: TGCGCCAGCAGCTTGGTTCAGCGGGATGAGCAGTTCTTC.

V gene TRBV13 combines with J gene TRBJ2-7; D unclear. The CDR3 has 16 residues. The V end was cut by 5 bases, the J end by 0 bases, with 17 bases between. Germline assignment: CDR1 PRHDT and CDR2 FYEKMQ (reference sequence). The CDR3: CASSGWTPLTSYEQYF. In DNA, the CDR3 is TGTGCCAGCAGCGGATGGACGCCTTTAACCTCCTACGAGCAGTACTTC.